This is a list of T cell receptor beta chains from one sample in a study of beta chain features in type 1 diabetes. Sequencing used immunoSEQ multiplex PCR; TCRdb keeps in-frame clones, though not all of them. The sample holds around 250,000 clones, about 15% seen once. The sequenced material came from naive CD4+ T cells from blood. The receptors were sampled from a man in his thirties or forties with type 1 diabetes. Each CDR3 is given with its conserved first and last residue. A D gene is named only where the DNA matches it firmly. Clone size is given for some rows only: seen once, a few or many times, or a class if the clone is expanded.

d_call j_call clone_size cdr3_length v_call cdr3_nt cdr3_aa
TRBD1 TRBJ2-7 few 15 TRBV4-1 TGCGCCAGCAGCCAAGGTCCGGACAGGGTCTACGAGCAGTACTTC CASSQGPDRVYEQYF
NA TRBJ1-6 few 14 TRBV15 TGTGCCACCAGCAGAGAGAGGGGGAATTCACCCCTCCACTTT CATSRERGNSPLHF
NA TRBJ2-3 once 13 TRBV30 TGTGCCTGGAGTGTAGGGGGCACAGATACGCAGTATTTT CAWSVGGTDTQYF
TRBD2 TRBJ2-5 few 17 TRBV5-4 TGTGCCAGCAGCTCGGGACTAGCGGGAAACATCGAGGAGACCCAGTACTTC CASSSGLAGNIEETQYF
NA TRBJ2-7 NA 14 TRBV5-1 TGCGCCAGCAGCTTGGCCATGGAGTTAGGAGAGCAGTACTTC CASSLAMELGEQYF
NA TRBJ2-1 NA 14 TRBV15 TGTGCCACCCCCAATCCTCTAGTTGTTAGTGAGCAGTTCTTC CATPNPLVVSEQFF
NA TRBJ1-1 NA 13 TRBV6-5 TGTGCCAGCAGTTACGACTGGTTTTCTGAAGCTTTCTTT CASSYDWFSEAFF
TRBD2 TRBJ2-1 NA 13 TRBV19 TGTGCCAGTAGTGGACTAGCGGACAATGAGCAGTTCTTC CASSGLADNEQFF
NA TRBJ2-2 NA 15 TRBV5-1 TGCGCCAGCAGCTTGGCCTCAGGGAAAACCGGGGAGCTGTTTTTT CASSLASGKTGELFF
TRBD1 TRBJ2-5 once 13 TRBV9 TGTGCCAGCAGCGGACAGGGTCGGGAGACCCAGTACTTC CASSGQGRETQYF
NA TRBJ2-5 NA 11 TRBV7-7 TGTGCTAGCAGAGCCCAAGAGACCCAGTACTTC CASRAQETQYF
NA TRBJ2-7 many 11 TRBV7-2 TGTGCCAGCAGGGCAGAGGATGAGCAGTACTTC CASRAEDEQYF
TRBD2 TRBJ2-1 few 16 TRBV6-5 TGTGCCAGCAGTTATTCCGGAGCGGGAACGTACAATGAGCAGTTCTTC CASSYSGAGTYNEQFF
NA TRBJ2-7 few 12 TRBV30 TGTGCCTGGGGACTTTCCAACTACGAGCAGTACTTC CAWGLSNYEQYF
NA TRBJ2-7 NA 11 TRBV5-1 TGCGCCAGCAGCGACTCCTACGAGCAGTACTTC CASSDSYEQYF
NA TRBJ1-5 NA 12 TRBV6-1 TGTGCCAGCAACAACAGGGATCAGCCCCAGCATTTT CASNNRDQPQHF
NA TRBJ2-6 NA 15 TRBV6-5 TGTGCCAGCAGCTCAGAAGGGGCTGGGGCCAACGTCCTGACTTTC CASSSEGAGANVLTF
TRBD1 TRBJ2-7 few 16 TRBV2 TGTGCCAGCACCCCTTCGACAGGGAGTAGGTCCTACGAGCAGTACTTC CASTPSTGSRSYEQYF
TRBD1 TRBJ2-4 NA 13 TRBV19 TGTGCCAGTAGTTACACTGGACAGGGGTTTCAGTACTTC CASSYTGQGFQYF
TRBD2 TRBJ2-1 NA 14 TRBV30 TGTGCCTGGAGTGTGGGTAGCGGGGTCAATGAGCAGTTCTTC CAWSVGSGVNEQFF
NA TRBJ2-3 few 16 TRBV6-4 TGTGCCAGCAGTGACTCTAGCGCGTCTAGCACAGATACGCAGTATTTT CASSDSSASSTDTQYF
NA TRBJ2-3 few 13 TRBV5-6 TGTGCCAGCAGCTTGCGGGGGGCGGATACGCAGTATTTT CASSLRGADTQYF
TRBD2 TRBJ2-3 few 15 TRBV18 TGTGCCAGCTCACCGGGACTAGCCCCCACAGATACGCAGTATTTT CASSPGLAPTDTQYF
TRBD1 TRBJ2-3 NA 16 TRBV5-1 TGCGCCAGCAGCTCAACCGGGACAGCTGTCATGGGTACGCAGTATTTT CASSSTGTAVMGTQYF
NA TRBJ2-1 NA 15 TRBV5-4 TGTGCCAGCAGCTTGGCGGAGGGGGCGCGAAATGAGCAGTTCTTC CASSLAEGARNEQFF
NA TRBJ2-7 NA 12 TRBV29-1 TGCAGCGTTGGAGGGGGATCGGGCGAGCAGTACTTC CSVGGGSGEQYF
TRBD1 TRBJ2-3 NA 14 TRBV29-1 TGCAGCGTTGTGCGGACAGGGAGCACAGATACGCAGTATTTT CSVVRTGSTDTQYF
NA TRBJ1-2 NA 13 TRBV18 TGTGCCAGCTCACCACCCCCGAGGGATGGCTACACCTTC CASSPPPRDGYTF
NA TRBJ2-6 NA 15 TRBV6-5 TGTGCCAGCACCTTGACGGGTCCTGGGGCCAACGTCCTGACTTTC CASTLTGPGANVLTF
TRBD1 TRBJ1-4 NA 16 TRBV7-9 TGTGCCAGCAGCGCTCTCCCGGGACAGGGAAACGAAAAACTGTTTTTT CASSALPGQGNEKLFF
TRBD1 TRBJ2-3 NA 15 TRBV5-1 TGCGCCAGCAGACGGGACAGTCAAAACTATCATACGCAGTATTTT CASRRDSQNYHTQYF
TRBD1 TRBJ2-1 few 14 TRBV5-1 TGCGCCAGCAGCTCCGGGGACAGTCCAACGGGGCAGTTCTTC CASSSGDSPTGQFF
NA TRBJ2-1 NA 16 TRBV11-2 TGTGCCAGCAGCTTAGCCTTAGCGGCTGCTTCGAATGAGCAGTTCTTC CASSLALAAASNEQFF